A selection of T cell receptor beta chains follows, all from one sample in a study of OX40 agonist ivuxolimab in advanced cancers. Profiling relied on immunoSEQ multiplex PCR, and the TCRdb table lists in-frame clones only, not all of them. The sample consists of about 46,000 clones, 91% of them appearing once. The sample was CD4+ or CD8+ T cells sorted from blood, taken in a trial of the OX40 agonist ivuxolimab. The receptors were sampled from an adult with an advanced solid tumor such as melanoma, head and neck, liver or kidney cancer. Both conserved end residues are part of each CDR3. Fields, in order: V gene, D gene, clone size, J gene, CDR3 DNA, CDR3 protein. A D gene is named only where the DNA matches it firmly. Size is omitted from some rows. Given values are once, few, many or a class for expanded clones.

TRBV30	TRBD2	NA	TRBJ2-3	TGTGCCTGTTCCGTGACTAGCGGGGGCCCAGATACGCAGTATTTT	CACSVTSGGPDTQYF
TRBV6-5	TRBD2	NA	TRBJ2-1	TGTGCCAGCAGTTACTCTCTAGGCGGGAGTCTCGGCGAGCAGTTCTTC	CASSYSLGGSLGEQFF
TRBV7-9	NA	NA	TRBJ2-7	TGTGCCAGCAGCTCACGGGACGCTCCCTTGAGGGAGCAGTACTTC	CASSSRDAPLREQYF
TRBV6-1	NA	once	TRBJ1-2	TGTGCCAGCAGTGAAAGGGGTGTGGTCTATGGCTACACCTTC	CASSERGVVYGYTF
TRBV13	TRBD1	NA	TRBJ2-7	TGTGCCAGCAGCCCCCGACAGGGACCCTACGAGCAGTACTTC	CASSPRQGPYEQYF
TRBV7-3	NA	NA	TRBJ2-1	TGTGCCAGCAGCTTTGAAGGCGATGAGCAGTTCTTC	CASSFEGDEQFF
TRBV5-5	TRBD1	few	TRBJ2-7	TGTGCCAGCAGCTTGGCAGGGGGCAATTCATTCTACGAGCAGTACTTC	CASSLAGGNSFYEQYF
TRBV6-6	NA	NA	TRBJ2-7	TGTGCCACCAAAGGGGTTTACGAGCAGTACTTC	CATKGVYEQYF
TRBV7-7	TRBD2	NA	TRBJ2-5	TGTGCTAGCAGCCGACTAGCGGGAGTGGGGGAGCAGTACTTC	CASSRLAGVGEQYF
TRBV5-1	NA	NA	TRBJ2-1	TGCGCCAGCAGCGGATCCTACAATGAGCAGTTCTTC	CASSGSYNEQFF
TRBV6-1	NA	NA	TRBJ1-2	TGTGCCAGCAGGAAACAGGAATGGGGCGATGGCTACACCTTC	CASRKQEWGDGYTF
TRBV7-8	NA	NA	TRBJ2-1	TGTGCCAGCAGCTTAGGGCTAGCGAGCGATGAGCAGTTCTTC	CASSLGLASDEQFF
TRBV7-9	NA	NA	TRBJ2-1	TGTGCCAGCAGGTCCGCGGTTGATGTTGAGCAGTTCTTC	CASRSAVDVEQFF
TRBV28	TRBD2	NA	TRBJ2-7	TGTGCCAGCAGTTATCCGACGGGAGGTAGCGGGAGGCCCCACGAGCAGTACTTC	CASSYPTGGSGRPHEQYF
TRBV29-1	NA	NA	TRBJ1-2	TGCAGCGTTGTAGTCAGGGGCGCCTCCAGCCTCGTATCACCCTATGGCTACACCTTC	CSVVVRGASSLVSPYGYTF
TRBV27	TRBD1	NA	TRBJ2-7	TGTGCCAGCAGTTTTGGGACAGGGGATGGGCTTTACGAGCAGTACTTC	CASSFGTGDGLYEQYF
TRBV5-1	NA	NA	TRBJ2-7	TGCGCCAGCAGCTTGGAAGCTGGAAACTACGAGCAGTACTTC	CASSLEAGNYEQYF
TRBV6-5	NA	NA	TRBJ1-4	TGTGCCAGCAGTTACTCGACTGGACGAGAAGAAAAACTGTTTTTT	CASSYSTGREEKLFF
TRBV7-8	NA	NA	TRBJ2-1	TGTGCCAGCAGCCCGACTCTTAGGCGGACCCCTTACAATGAGCAGTTCTTC	CASSPTLRRTPYNEQFF
TRBV7-9	NA	few	TRBJ2-1	TGTGCCAGCAGCCCCGAGCCCGGGCCTAAACCCAATGAGCAGTTCTTC	CASSPEPGPKPNEQFF
TRBV27	TRBD1	NA	TRBJ2-1	TGTGCCAGCAGTTTGACAGGGGTGTCTGTAGAGCAGTTCTTC	CASSLTGVSVEQFF
TRBV2	NA	NA	TRBJ2-3	TGTGCCAGACAGGCTAGCACAGATACGCAGTATTTT	CARQASTDTQYF
TRBV7-2	TRBD1	NA	TRBJ1-1	TGTGCCAGCAGCGCGGGACAGGGGAGGGCTGAAGCTTTCTTT	CASSAGQGRAEAFF
TRBV4-2	NA	NA	TRBJ1-2	TGTGCCAGCAGCCAAGATAGGGGGTTAGGCTATGGCTACACCTTC	CASSQDRGLGYGYTF
TRBV11-1	NA	NA	TRBJ2-1	TGTGCCAGCCTGGGGGCGAATGAGCAGTTCTTC	CASLGANEQFF
TRBV9	TRBD1	NA	TRBJ2-2	TGTGCCAGCAGCGAGGGGGACAGGGGTAACACCGGGGAGCTGTTTTTT	CASSEGDRGNTGELFF
TRBV5-5	TRBD1	NA	TRBJ2-2	TGTGCCAGCAGCTTGTTCCGGACAGGGGCCAACACCGGGGAGCTGTTTTTT	CASSLFRTGANTGELFF
TRBV7-9	NA	NA	TRBJ2-5	TGTGCCAGCAGCTCAAAGGTTTGGACCCAGTACTTC	CASSSKVWTQYF
TRBV29-1	NA	NA	TRBJ1-2	TGCAGCGTGGGGGGGGGCTACACCTTC	CSVGGGYTF
TRBV15	NA	NA	TRBJ2-6	TGTGCCACCAGCACCTTCGTAGACTCTGGGGCCAACGTCCTGACTTTC	CATSTFVDSGANVLTF
TRBV4-1	NA	NA	TRBJ1-2	TGCGCCAGCAGCCAAGGCAGTTCGACATCCGACTTTTGGGGCTACACCTTC	CASSQGSSTSDFWGYTF
TRBV19	TRBD1	NA	TRBJ2-7	TGTGCCAGTTCCCTAGACAGGGTGGGAGAGCAGTACTTC	CASSLDRVGEQYF
TRBV27	TRBD1	NA	TRBJ1-2	TGTGCCACCTGGGGACAGCCGTTCTATGGCTACACCTTC	CATWGQPFYGYTF
TRBV9	TRBD1	NA	TRBJ2-7	TGTGCCAGCAGCGTAGGGACAGGGGACTACGAGCAGTACTTC	CASSVGTGDYEQYF
TRBV15	NA	NA	TRBJ2-7	TGTGCCACCAGCAGAGATCGGCAGTCCTACGAGCAGTACTTC	CATSRDRQSYEQYF
TRBV7-9	TRBD1	NA	TRBJ2-7	TGTGCCAGCAGCTTCCGACAGGGGGCCGGAGAGCAGTACTTC	CASSFRQGAGEQYF
TRBV10-3	NA	NA	TRBJ1-1	TGTGCCATCAGTGAGTCGATTCAGGAAGACACTGAAGCTTTCTTT	CAISESIQEDTEAFF
TRBV5-1	TRBD2	NA	TRBJ2-1	TGCGCCAGCAGCTTGTACTCCGGGACTAGCGGGGGGACGTACAATGAGCAGTTCTTC	CASSLYSGTSGGTYNEQFF
TRBV29-1	NA	NA	TRBJ2-2	TGCAGCGTTGTGATTCGTCCCGGGGAGCTGTTTTTT	CSVVIRPGELFF
TRBV9	TRBD2	once	TRBJ2-3	TGTGCCAGCAGCGCCCCCGGGGGGTCTAGCACAGATACGCAGTATTTT	CASSAPGGSSTDTQYF
TRBV11-2	NA	NA	TRBJ1-2	TGTGCCAGCAGCTTAGAAGGAGCGAGGGGCGATGGCTACACCTTC	CASSLEGARGDGYTF
TRBV6-1	NA	NA	TRBJ2-2	TGTGCCAGCAGTGAAGTCCCTAGCCGCACCGGGGAGCTGTTTTTT	CASSEVPSRTGELFF
TRBV4-2	TRBD1	NA	TRBJ2-7	TGTGCCAGCAGCCAAGGGGGACAGGGCGCCTACGAGCAGTACTTC	CASSQGGQGAYEQYF
TRBV6-1	TRBD1	NA	TRBJ2-7	TGTGCCAGCGGGCAGGGGGCGGGGGAGCAGTACTTC	CASGQGAGEQYF
TRBV15	NA	NA	TRBJ2-7	TGTGCCACCAGCGTCGGGGAGGACGAGCAGTACTTC	CATSVGEDEQYF